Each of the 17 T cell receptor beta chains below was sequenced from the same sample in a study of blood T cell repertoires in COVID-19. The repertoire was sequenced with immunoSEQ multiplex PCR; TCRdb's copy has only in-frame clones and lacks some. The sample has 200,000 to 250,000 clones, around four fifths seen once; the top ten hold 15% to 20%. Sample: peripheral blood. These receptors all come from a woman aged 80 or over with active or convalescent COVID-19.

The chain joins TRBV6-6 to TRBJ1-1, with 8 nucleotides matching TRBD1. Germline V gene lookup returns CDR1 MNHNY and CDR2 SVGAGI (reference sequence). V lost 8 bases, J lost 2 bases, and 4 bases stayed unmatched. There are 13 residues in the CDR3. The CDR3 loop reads CASLGTGNTEAFF. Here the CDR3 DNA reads TGTGCCAGCCTAGGGACAGGCAACACTGAAGCTTTCTTT.

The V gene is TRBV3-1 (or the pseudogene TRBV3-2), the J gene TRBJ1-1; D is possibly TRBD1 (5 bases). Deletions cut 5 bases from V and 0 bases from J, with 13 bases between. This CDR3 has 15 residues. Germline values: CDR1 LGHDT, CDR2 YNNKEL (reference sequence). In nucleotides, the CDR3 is TGTGCCAGCAGCGTCCGGGGGTCCTTGAACACTGAAGCTTTCTTT. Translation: CASSVRGSLNTEAFF.

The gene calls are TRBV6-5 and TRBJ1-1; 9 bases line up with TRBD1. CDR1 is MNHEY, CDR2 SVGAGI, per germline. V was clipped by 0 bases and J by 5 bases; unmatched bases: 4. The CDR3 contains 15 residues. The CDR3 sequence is CASSYSGTGRTEAFF. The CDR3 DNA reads TGTGCCAGCAGTTACTCCGGGACAGGGAGGACTGAAGCTTTCTTT.

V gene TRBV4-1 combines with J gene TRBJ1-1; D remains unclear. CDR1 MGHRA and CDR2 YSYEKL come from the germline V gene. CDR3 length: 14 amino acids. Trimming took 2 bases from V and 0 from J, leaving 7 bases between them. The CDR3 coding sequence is TGCGCCAGCAGCCAAACACGCATGAACACTGAAGCTTTCTTT. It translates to CASSQTRMNTEAFF.

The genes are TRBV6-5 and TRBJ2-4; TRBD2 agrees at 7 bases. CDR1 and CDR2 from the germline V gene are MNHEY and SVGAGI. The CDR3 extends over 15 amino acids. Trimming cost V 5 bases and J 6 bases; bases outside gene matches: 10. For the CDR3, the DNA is TGTGCCAGCAGTCCCAGCGTTGGCGGGGGAAACATTCAGTACTTC. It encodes CASSPSVGGGNIQYF.

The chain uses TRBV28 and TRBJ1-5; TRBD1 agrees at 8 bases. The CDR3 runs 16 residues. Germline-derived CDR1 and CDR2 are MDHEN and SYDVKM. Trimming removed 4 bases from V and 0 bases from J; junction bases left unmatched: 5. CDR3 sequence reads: CASSSGGQGSNQPQHF. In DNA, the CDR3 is TGTGCCAGCAGTTCCGGAGGACAGGGTAGCAATCAGCCCCAGCATTTT.

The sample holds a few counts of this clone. The CDR3 protein is CASRSGSRGEKLFF. CDR3 DNA: TGTGCCAGCAGATCGGGGAGTCGGGGTGAAAAACTGTTTTTT. The chain uses TRBV5-4 and TRBJ1-4; D gene unclear. The germline V and J ends were trimmed by 5 bases and 7 bases, with 15 bases remaining between them. The CDR3 is 14 amino acids. In germline, CDR1 is SGHNT, CDR2 YYREEE (reference sequence).

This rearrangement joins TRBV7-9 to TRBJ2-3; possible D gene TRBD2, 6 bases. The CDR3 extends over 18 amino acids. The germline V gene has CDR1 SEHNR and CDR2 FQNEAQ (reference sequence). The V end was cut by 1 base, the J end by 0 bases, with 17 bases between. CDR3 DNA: TGTGCCAGCAGCTTAGAAGTAAAAGGACTAACTAGCACAGATACGCAGTATTTT. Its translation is CASSLEVKGLTSTDTQYF.

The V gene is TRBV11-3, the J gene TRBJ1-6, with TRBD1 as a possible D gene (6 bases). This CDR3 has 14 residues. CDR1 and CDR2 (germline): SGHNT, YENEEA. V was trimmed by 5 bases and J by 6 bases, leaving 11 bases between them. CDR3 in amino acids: CASSQDRSNSPLHF. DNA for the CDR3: TGTGCCAGCAGCCAAGACAGGAGTAATTCACCCCTCCACTTT.

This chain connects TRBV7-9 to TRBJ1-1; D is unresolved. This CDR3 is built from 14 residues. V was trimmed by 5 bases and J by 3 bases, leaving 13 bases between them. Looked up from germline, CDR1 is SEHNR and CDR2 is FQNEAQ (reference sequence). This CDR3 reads CASSPFGEDTEAFF. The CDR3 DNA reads TGTGCCAGCAGCCCTTTCGGGGAGGACACTGAAGCTTTCTTT.

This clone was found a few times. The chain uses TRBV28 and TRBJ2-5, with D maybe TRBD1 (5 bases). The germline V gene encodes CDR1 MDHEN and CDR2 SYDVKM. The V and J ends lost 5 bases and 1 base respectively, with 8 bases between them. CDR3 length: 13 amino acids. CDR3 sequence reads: CASSRQPQETQYF. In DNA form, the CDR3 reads TGTGCCAGCAGTCGACAGCCCCAAGAGACCCAGTACTTC.

CDR3 protein: CAIKGTSVTGELFF. The CDR3 nucleotides read TGTGCCATCAAAGGGACTAGCGTCACCGGGGAGCTGTTTTTT. The rearrangement uses TRBV10-3 and TRBJ2-2, with 10 bases aligning to TRBD2. This CDR3 contains 14 residues. Germline V CDR1 and CDR2: ENHRY, SYGVKD. The junction had 3 bases not matched to a gene; V was cut back by 7 bases and J by 4 bases.

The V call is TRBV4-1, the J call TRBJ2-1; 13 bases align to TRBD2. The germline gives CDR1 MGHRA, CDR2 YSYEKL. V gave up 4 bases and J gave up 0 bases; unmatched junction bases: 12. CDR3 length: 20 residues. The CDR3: CASSPTKGTSGASSYNEQFF. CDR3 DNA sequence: TGCGCCAGCAGCCCCACGAAGGGGACTAGCGGGGCGAGCTCCTACAATGAGCAGTTCTTC.

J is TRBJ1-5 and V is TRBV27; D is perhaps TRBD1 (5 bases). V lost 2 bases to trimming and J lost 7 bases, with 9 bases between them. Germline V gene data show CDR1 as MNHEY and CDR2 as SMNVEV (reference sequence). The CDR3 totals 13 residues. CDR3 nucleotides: TGTGCCAGCAGTTTAACCCAGGGACAGCCCCAGCATTTT. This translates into CASSLTQGQPQHF.

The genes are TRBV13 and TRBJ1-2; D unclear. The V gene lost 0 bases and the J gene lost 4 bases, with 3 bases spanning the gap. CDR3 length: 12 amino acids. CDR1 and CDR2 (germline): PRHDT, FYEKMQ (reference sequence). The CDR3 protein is CASSLGAYGYTF. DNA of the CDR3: TGTGCCAGCAGCTTAGGGGCCTATGGCTACACCTTC. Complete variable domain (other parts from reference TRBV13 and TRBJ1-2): AAGVIQSPRHLIKEKRETATLKCYPIPRHDTVYWYQQGPGQDPQFLISFYEKMQSDKGSIPDRFSAQQFSDYHSELNMSSLELGDSALYFCASSLGAYGYTFGSGTRLTVV.

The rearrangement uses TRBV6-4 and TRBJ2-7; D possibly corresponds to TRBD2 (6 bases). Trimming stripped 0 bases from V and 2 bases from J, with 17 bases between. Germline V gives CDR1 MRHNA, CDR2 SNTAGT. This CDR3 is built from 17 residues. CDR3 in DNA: TGTGCCAGCAGTGACTCGTGTTTCGCGGGGTCTACCTACGAGCAGTACTTC. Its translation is CASSDSCFAGSTYEQYF.

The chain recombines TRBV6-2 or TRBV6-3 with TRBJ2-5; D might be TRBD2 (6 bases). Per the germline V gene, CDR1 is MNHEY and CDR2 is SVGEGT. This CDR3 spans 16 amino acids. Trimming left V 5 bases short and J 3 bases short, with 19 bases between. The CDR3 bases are TGTGCCAGCAGTCAGACGGAGGGACTTTTTAAAGAGACCCAGTACTTC. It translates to CASSQTEGLFKETQYF.